The next 21 T cell receptor beta chains were all read from a single sample in a study of cytomegalovirus exposure and HLA in healthy donors. PCR amplification relied on 60 Vbeta primers (plus 13 Jbeta primers). Clones were sequenced by immunoSEQ multiplex PCR, and TCRdb holds only the in-frame ones, with some missing. The sample lists some 180,000 clones, roughly 77% occurring once. Sequencing was carried out using PBMCs. Every receptor here comes from a woman in her 30s in good health and CMV-seronegative.

J is TRBJ1-5 and V is TRBV12-5; TRBD1 matches 9 bases. Germline CDR1 is LGHNT and CDR2 is FRNRAP. The CDR3 extends over 15 amino acids. J lost 4 bases, V lost 9 bases, and 10 bases had no gene match. The DNA of the CDR3 is TGTGCTAGAAGACCCACGGACAGGGGAAATCAGCCCCAGCATTTT. Its protein product is CARRPTDRGNQPQHF.

V gene TRBV27 combines with J gene TRBJ1-5, with TRBD1 identical over 9 bases. This CDR3 has 14 residues. CDR1 is MNHEY and CDR2 is SMNVEV in the germline V gene (reference sequence). V shed 8 bases and J 5 bases; nucleotides not matched to a gene: 7. The CDR3 spells CASGDRDAYQPQHF. CDR3 in DNA: TGTGCCAGCGGGGACAGGGACGCGTATCAGCCCCAGCATTTT.

V usage is TRBV10-1 and J usage is TRBJ2-7; TRBD2 agrees at 9 bases. With 4 bases clipped from V and 7 bases from J, the junction kept 8 bases outside the gene matches. Germline values: CDR1 WNHNN, CDR2 SYGVQD (reference sequence). This CDR3 region has 14 residues. The CDR3 DNA follows: TGCGCCAGCAGTGTTAGCGGGGGAGCAGAGGAGCAGTACTTC. Its protein product is CASSVSGGAEEQYF.

The V call is TRBV6-6, the J call TRBJ2-7, with a possible D match to TRBD1 (5 bases). CDR1 MNHNY and CDR2 SVGAGI come from the germline V gene (reference sequence). The CDR3 loop spans 13 amino acids. V lost 0 bases to trimming and J lost 2 bases, with 5 bases between them. This chain's CDR3 is CASSYSTAYEQYF. The CDR3 region has the DNA TGTGCCAGCAGTTACTCGACAGCCTACGAGCAGTACTTC.

The genes are TRBV2 and TRBJ1-6; D gene ambiguous. Trimming removed 3 bases at V and 4 bases at J, with 13 bases between. The CDR3 spans 16 residues. CDR1 SNHLY and CDR2 FYNNEI come from the germline V gene. CDR3 loop: CASSETTFGYNSPLHF. The CDR3 DNA reads as TGTGCCAGCAGTGAGACTACCTTTGGTTATAATTCACCCCTCCACTTT.

This chain uses TRBV7-2 with TRBJ1-5, with D unclear. The CDR3 extends over 15 amino acids. Looked up from germline, CDR1 is SGHTA and CDR2 is FQGNSA. Deletions cut 5 bases from V and 2 bases from J, with 13 bases between. In DNA, the CDR3 is TGTGCCAGCAGCGACCCTGAGCGGGGCAATCAGCCCCAGCATTTT. It yields the protein CASSDPERGNQPQHF.

The rearrangement links TRBV5-1 to TRBJ1-3; D not resolved. V was clipped by 2 bases and J by 3 bases, with 6 bases between them. From germline, CDR1 is SGHRS and CDR2 YFSETQ. This CDR3 is built from 13 residues. CDR3 bases: TGCGCCAGCAGCTTTGAGGTTGGAAACACCATATATTTT. Its protein product is CASSFEVGNTIYF.

The gene calls are TRBV7-2 and TRBJ1-2; TRBD1 matches at 10 bases. This CDR3 contains 16 residues. J gave up 6 bases and V 5 bases, and 12 bases lay outside the gene matches. CDR1 SGHTA and CDR2 FQGNSA come from the germline V gene. The CDR3: CASSIRPRQGANGYTF. CDR3 coding DNA: TGTGCCAGCAGCATCAGGCCGCGACAGGGGGCAAATGGCTACACCTTC.

The chain has TRBV7-6 and TRBJ1-1; perhaps TRBD1 as D (6 bases). V gave up 7 bases and J gave up 1 base, with 13 bases separating them. CDR1 and CDR2 from the germline V gene are SGHVS and FNYEAQ. The CDR3 loop spans 14 amino acids. CDR3 in amino acids: CASTLGGRNTEAFF. Here the CDR3 DNA reads TGTGCCAGCACCCTAGGGGGAAGGAACACTGAAGCTTTCTTT.

This chain links TRBV7-6 with TRBJ2-3; TRBD1 aligns across 8 bases. The length of the CDR3 is 15 residues. The germline V gene has CDR1 SGHVS and CDR2 FNYEAQ. Germline trimming cut 5 bases from V and 4 bases from J; bases unmatched to any gene: 8. The CDR3 coding sequence is TGTGCCAGCAGCCAAGACAGGGGTGTCTCAGATACGCAGTATTTT. It specifies CASSQDRGVSDTQYF.

V usage is TRBV30 and J usage is TRBJ1-2; D gene unclear. V shed 0 bases and J shed 2 bases, with 10 bases lying between them. This CDR3 has 14 amino acids. Germline V lookup: CDR1 GTSNPN, CDR2 SVGIG (reference sequence). The CDR3 bases are TGTGCCTGGAGTGTAACCGTCGGGAACTATGGCTACACCTTC. As protein: CAWSVTVGNYGYTF.

The rearrangement joins TRBV7-2 to TRBJ2-5, with 8 bases aligning to TRBD2. CDR1 is SGHTA and CDR2 is FQGNSA in the germline V gene. With V trimmed by 0 bases and J by 3 bases, 6 bases remained unmatched. The length of the CDR3 is 16 residues. Here the CDR3 reads CASSLAGTRGEETQYF. The DNA of the CDR3 is TGTGCCAGCAGCTTAGCCGGGACTAGGGGTGAAGAGACCCAGTACTTC.

The chain uses TRBV14 and TRBJ1-1; possibly TRBD1 for D (6 bases). V lost 3 bases, J lost 4 bases, and 12 bases lay in between. CDR3 length: 14 amino acids. Germline V gene data show CDR1 as SGHDN and CDR2 as FVKESK. This chain's CDR3 is CASSQSTTGTEAFF. Written as DNA, the CDR3 is TGTGCCAGCAGCCAGTCAACGACAGGCACTGAAGCTTTCTTT.

The J gene is TRBJ2-7, the V gene TRBV5-1; the D gene is possibly TRBD1 (5 bases). The CDR3 contains 14 residues. Trimming removed 4 bases from V and 2 bases from J, with 13 bases in between. Germline V CDR1 and CDR2: SGHRS, YFSETQ. The CDR3 loop is CASSPQTEAYEQYF. CDR3 DNA: TGCGCCAGCAGCCCGCAGACAGAGGCCTACGAGCAGTACTTC. The whole variable domain, filled in from reference TRBV5-1 and TRBJ2-7, reads KAGVTQTPRYLIKTRGQQVTLSCSPISGHRSVSWYQQTPGQGLQFLFEYFSETQRNKGNFPGRFSGRQFSNSRSEMNVSTLELGDSALYLCASSPQTEAYEQYFGPGTRLTVT.

This clone was seen only a few times. This chain uses TRBV11-2 with TRBJ2-7; no clear D gene. Between the trimmed V and J ends, which lost 1 base and 7 bases, there was a span of 14 bases. The CDR3 spans 14 residues. Germline loops: CDR1 SGHAT, CDR2 FQNNGV. The CDR3: CASSLVSGFAEQYF. The CDR3 DNA reads TGTGCCAGCAGCTTAGTTTCGGGTTTTGCGGAGCAGTACTTC.

The chain employs TRBV5-4 and TRBJ2-3; 9 nucleotides match TRBD2. Trimming removed 0 bases from V and 1 base from J; junction bases left unmatched: 6. CDR3 size: 17 residues. CDR1 SGHNT and CDR2 YYREEE come from the germline V gene (reference sequence). The CDR3 loop is CASSLGLRGGGTDTQYF. DNA for the CDR3: TGTGCCAGCAGCTTGGGTTTGCGGGGGGGCGGCACAGATACGCAGTATTTT.

This clone was detected only once. The chain is built from TRBV9 and TRBJ2-6; 9 bases match TRBD1. Germline V gene lookup returns CDR1 SGDLS and CDR2 YYNGEE. V shed 3 bases and J 0 bases; nucleotides not matched to a gene: 4. This CDR3 has 17 amino acids. The CDR3 nucleotides are TGTGCCAGCAGCGCGTCACAGGGGGCCTCTGGGGCCAACGTCCTGACTTTC. It translates to CASSASQGASGANVLTF.

In this sample, this clone turned up a few times. The V gene is TRBV7-8, the J gene TRBJ2-7; TRBD2 aligns across 8 bases. Germline CDR1 and CDR2: SGHVS and FQNEAQ. The CDR3 spans 16 residues. Trimming took 4 bases from V and 0 from J; bases not matched to a gene: 8. The CDR3: CASSSLAGPSSYEQYF. The DNA of the CDR3 is TGTGCCAGCAGCTCCCTAGCGGGCCCCAGCTCCTACGAGCAGTACTTC. The full variable domain, its missing parts supplied by reference TRBV7-8 and TRBJ2-7, is GAGVSQSPRYKVAKRGQDVALRCDPISGHVSLFWYQQALGQGPEFLTYFQNEAQLDKSGLPSDRFFAERPEGSVSTLKIQRTQQEDSAVYLCASSSLAGPSSYEQYFGPGTRLTVT.

This clone has a single count. The rearrangement joins TRBV6-5 to TRBJ2-2; 9 nucleotides align to TRBD2. Germline CDR1 reads MNHEY; CDR2 reads SVGAGI. This CDR3 contains 16 residues. The ends lost 2 bases at V and 10 bases at J; junction bases unmatched: 11. CDR3 DNA sequence: TGTGCCAGCAGTTACCGCGGACTAGCGCCTGCAACGGAGCTGTTTTTT. Residues: CASSYRGLAPATELFF.

Here the CDR3 DNA reads TGTGCCTGGATGGAAGCGGGGGGGGAGACCCAGTACTTC. Protein sequence: CAWMEAGGETQYF. The chain employs TRBV30 and TRBJ2-5; 10 bases align to TRBD2. Germline values: CDR1 GTSNPN, CDR2 SVGIG (reference sequence). With V trimmed by 4 bases and J by 5 bases, 4 bases remained unmatched. The CDR3 has 13 residues.

This clone was seen once. The chain uses TRBV5-1 and TRBJ2-7, with 7 bases aligning to TRBD2. The length of the CDR3 is 13 residues. The germline gives CDR1 SGHRS, CDR2 YFSETQ. V gave up 4 bases and J gave up 2 bases; unmatched junction bases: 3. The CDR3 sequence is CASSREGTYEQYF. The CDR3 DNA sequence: TGCGCCAGCAGCAGGGAGGGAACCTACGAGCAGTACTTC.